The 6 T cell receptor beta chains presented below share a single source sample, sequenced in a study of blood T cell repertoires in COVID-19. TCRdb keeps only in-frame clones here, not all; method: immunoSEQ multiplex PCR. The profile shows roughly 230,000 clones, more than 65% of them singletons. The sequenced sample was peripheral blood. All receptors come from a woman over 75 with acute or convalescent COVID-19.

This chain links TRBV3-1 (or the pseudogene TRBV3-2) with TRBJ2-7; 8 nucleotides line up with TRBD1. This CDR3 region has 15 residues. CDR1 and CDR2 from the germline V gene are LGHDT and YNNKEL (reference sequence). With V trimmed by 2 bases and J by 4 bases, 7 bases remained unmatched. The CDR3 DNA reads as TGTGCCAGCAGCCAACCACAGGGGGTCGCTTACGAGCAGTACTTC. Translated, it gives CASSQPQGVAYEQYF.

This clone was detected once. The J gene is TRBJ1-1, the V gene TRBV2; no firm D call. The CDR3 is 14 residues long. Trimming pared 1 base from V and 0 bases from J, leaving 6 bases between. Germline V CDR1 and CDR2: SNHLY, FYNNEI. The CDR3 coding sequence is TGTGCCAGCAGTGAAGGGCGGTTGAACACTGAAGCTTTCTTT. Its protein is CASSEGRLNTEAFF. Drawing the rest from reference TRBV2 and TRBJ1-1, the complete variable domain is EPEVTQTPSHQVTQMGQEVILRCVPISNHLYFYWYRQILGQKVEFLVSFYNNEISEKSEIFDDQFSVERPDGSNFTLKIRSTKLEDSAMYFCASSEGRLNTEAFFGQGTRLTVV.

The chain combines TRBV11-2 with TRBJ2-7; D is possibly TRBD1 (6 bases). CDR1 and CDR2 from the germline V gene are SGHAT and FQNNGV. Trimming cost V 6 bases and J 2 bases, with 17 bases left between them. This CDR3 is built from 15 residues. CDR3 in amino acids: CASSPKDSGAYEQYF. The CDR3 DNA sequence: TGTGCCAGCAGTCCCAAGGACAGTGGAGCCTACGAGCAGTACTTC.

The V and J genes are TRBV5-1 and TRBJ2-5; D may be TRBD2 (6 bases). The germline V and J ends were trimmed by 4 bases and 5 bases, with 27 bases remaining between them. CDR3 size: 18 residues. Per germline, CDR1 SGHRS and CDR2 YFSETQ. This CDR3 reads CASSLAALSTEGWETQYF. The CDR3 DNA reads as TGCGCCAGCAGCCTGGCCGCTCTTTCTACGGAGGGGTGGGAGACCCAGTACTTC. The full variable domain, rest sourced from reference TRBV5-1 and TRBJ2-5, is KAGVTQTPRYLIKTRGQQVTLSCSPISGHRSVSWYQQTPGQGLQFLFEYFSETQRNKGNFPGRFSGRQFSNSRSEMNVSTLELGDSALYLCASSLAALSTEGWETQYFGPGTRLLVL.

The chain has TRBV12-5 and TRBJ1-1; D is unresolved. V shed 6 bases and J shed 1 base, with 6 bases lying between them. Germline loops: CDR1 LGHNT, CDR2 FRNRAP. CDR3 size: 12 residues. CDR3: CASGTSNTEAFF. The DNA of the CDR3 is TGTGCTAGTGGCACTTCGAACACTGAAGCTTTCTTT.

This clone was counted only a few times. The genes are TRBV2 and TRBJ1-2; TRBD1 agrees at 7 bases. The CDR3 consists of 13 residues. V trimming: 5 bases; J trimming: 8 bases; junction bases outside the gene matches: 8. Per the germline V gene, CDR1 is SNHLY and CDR2 is FYNNEI. DNA of the CDR3: TGTGCCAGCAGTTTAACAGGGGCGGGAGGCTACACCTTC. This translates into CASSLTGAGGYTF.